A selection of T cell receptor beta chains follows, all from one sample in a study of shared clonotypes between healthy human individuals. Profiling relied on immunoSEQ multiplex PCR, and the TCRdb table lists in-frame clones only, not all of them. The data contain 750,000 to 1,000,000 clones, almost 95% of them singletons. The sequenced sample was naive CD8+ T cells sorted from blood. The receptors here all came from a man aged 25-40 years in good health. Both conserved end residues are part of each CDR3. The D gene is left open where the match is weak. Clone size appears in some rows only: once, few, many, or a class for an expanded clone.

j_call: TRBJ2-2; clone_size: NA; d_call: TRBD1; v_call: TRBV5-1; cdr3_aa: CASSWDRPTGELFF; cdr3_nt: TGCGCCAGCAGCTGGGACAGGCCTACCGGGGAGCTGTTTTTT
j_call: TRBJ2-3; clone_size: NA; d_call: NA; v_call: TRBV15; cdr3_aa: CATSRSDKNTDTQYF; cdr3_nt: TGTGCCACCAGCAGATCGGACAAGAACACAGATACGCAGTATTTT
j_call: TRBJ2-1; clone_size: NA; d_call: TRBD2; v_call: TRBV7-9; cdr3_aa: CASSLPGLAGGPQQFF; cdr3_nt: TGTGCCAGCAGCCTCCCGGGACTAGCGGGAGGGCCCCAGCAGTTCTTC
j_call: TRBJ2-1; clone_size: once; d_call: TRBD1; v_call: TRBV7-2; cdr3_aa: CASSFGQGAMGEQFF; cdr3_nt: TGTGCCAGCAGCTTCGGACAGGGGGCGATGGGTGAGCAGTTCTTC
j_call: TRBJ2-2; clone_size: NA; d_call: TRBD1; v_call: TRBV7-9; cdr3_aa: CASSADRENTGELFF; cdr3_nt: TGTGCCAGCAGCGCTGACAGGGAGAACACCGGGGAGCTGTTTTTT
j_call: TRBJ2-1; clone_size: NA; d_call: TRBD1; v_call: TRBV28; cdr3_aa: CASSSRTQGANYNEQFF; cdr3_nt: TGTGCCAGCAGCTCAAGAACACAGGGGGCCAACTACAATGAGCAGTTCTTC
j_call: TRBJ2-7; clone_size: once; d_call: TRBD2; v_call: TRBV9; cdr3_aa: CASSGTLAGEDHEQYF; cdr3_nt: TGTGCCAGCAGCGGTACACTAGCGGGAGAGGACCACGAGCAGTACTTC
j_call: TRBJ1-2; clone_size: once; d_call: NA; v_call: TRBV13; cdr3_aa: CASSWGGDGYTF; cdr3_nt: TGTGCCAGCAGCTGGGGAGGGGACGGCTACACCTTC
j_call: TRBJ1-2; clone_size: NA; d_call: NA; v_call: TRBV12-5; cdr3_aa: CASGWGPVGTGVYGYTF; cdr3_nt: TGTGCTAGTGGTTGGGGGCCTGTCGGGACGGGCGTCTATGGCTACACCTTC
j_call: TRBJ2-3; clone_size: NA; d_call: NA; v_call: TRBV18; cdr3_aa: CASSPLGTETDTQYF; cdr3_nt: TGTGCCAGCTCACCATTGGGGACTGAAACAGATACGCAGTATTTT
j_call: TRBJ2-2; clone_size: once; d_call: NA; v_call: TRBV4-1; cdr3_aa: CASSQLRDSTGELFF; cdr3_nt: TGCGCCAGCAGCCAATTGCGGGATAGCACCGGGGAGCTGTTTTTT
j_call: TRBJ2-3; clone_size: NA; d_call: TRBD2; v_call: TRBV6-6; cdr3_aa: CASRPWVAGGTDTQYF; cdr3_nt: TGTGCCAGCAGGCCCTGGGTGGCGGGAGGGACAGATACGCAGTATTTT
j_call: TRBJ2-7; clone_size: NA; d_call: NA; v_call: TRBV19; cdr3_aa: CASSVRAYYEQYF; cdr3_nt: TGTGCCAGTAGTGTCAGGGCCTACTACGAGCAGTACTTC
j_call: TRBJ2-1; clone_size: NA; d_call: TRBD1; v_call: TRBV4-2; cdr3_aa: CASSPRDRIYNEQFF; cdr3_nt: TGTGCCAGCAGCCCCCGGGACAGGATCTACAATGAGCAGTTCTTC
j_call: TRBJ1-4; clone_size: NA; d_call: NA; v_call: TRBV11-3; cdr3_aa: CASSCVAGVIATNEKLFF; cdr3_nt: TGTGCCAGCAGCTGCGTGGCCGGGGTCATAGCAACTAATGAAAAACTGTTTTTT
j_call: TRBJ2-3; clone_size: NA; d_call: NA; v_call: TRBV14; cdr3_aa: CASSQESTDTQYF; cdr3_nt: TGTGCCAGCAGCCAAGAGTCCACAGATACGCAGTATTTT
j_call: TRBJ1-1; clone_size: NA; d_call: NA; v_call: TRBV20-1; cdr3_aa: CSDRVYTEAFF; cdr3_nt: TGCAGTGACAGGGTGTACACTGAAGCTTTCTTT
j_call: TRBJ2-2; clone_size: NA; d_call: TRBD2; v_call: TRBV7-2; cdr3_aa: CASSFGTSGWPGELFF; cdr3_nt: TGTGCCAGCAGCTTTGGGACTAGCGGGTGGCCCGGGGAGCTGTTTTTT
j_call: TRBJ1-2; clone_size: once; d_call: NA; v_call: TRBV5-4; cdr3_aa: CASSLSGGTGYTF; cdr3_nt: TGTGCCAGCAGCTTGTCGGGAGGGACTGGCTACACCTTC
j_call: TRBJ1-2; clone_size: few; d_call: NA; v_call: TRBV9; cdr3_aa: CASSAGYTF; cdr3_nt: TGTGCCAGCAGCGCAGGCTACACCTTC
j_call: TRBJ1-2; clone_size: NA; d_call: TRBD1; v_call: TRBV5-8; cdr3_aa: CASSLRDRVQLNYGYTF; cdr3_nt: TGTGCCAGCAGCCTCCGGGACAGGGTACAGTTAAACTATGGCTACACCTTC
j_call: TRBJ1-2; clone_size: NA; d_call: NA; v_call: TRBV5-4; cdr3_aa: CASSDPDGANYGYTF; cdr3_nt: TGTGCCAGCAGCGACCCGGACGGAGCTAACTATGGCTACACCTTC
j_call: TRBJ2-1; clone_size: NA; d_call: TRBD1; v_call: TRBV6-4; cdr3_aa: CARPKGTAQQFF; cdr3_nt: TGTGCCAGACCCAAAGGGACAGCCCAGCAGTTCTTC
j_call: TRBJ2-1; clone_size: NA; d_call: TRBD2; v_call: TRBV13; cdr3_aa: CASSFGSGPYNEQFF; cdr3_nt: TGTGCCAGCAGCTTTGGTAGCGGGCCCTACAATGAGCAGTTCTTC
j_call: TRBJ2-5; clone_size: NA; d_call: TRBD1; v_call: TRBV11-2; cdr3_aa: CASSSRDRGREETQYF; cdr3_nt: TGTGCCAGCAGCTCCCGGGACAGGGGGCGCGAAGAGACCCAGTACTTC
j_call: TRBJ2-5; clone_size: NA; d_call: TRBD2; v_call: TRBV28; cdr3_aa: CASSSRGSRGQETQYF; cdr3_nt: TGTGCCAGCAGTTCCCGCGGGAGTAGAGGCCAAGAGACCCAGTACTTC
j_call: TRBJ2-5; clone_size: once; d_call: NA; v_call: TRBV6-1; cdr3_aa: CASSDTAASTYQETQYF; cdr3_nt: TGTGCCAGCAGTGATACAGCGGCGAGTACGTACCAAGAGACCCAGTACTTC
j_call: TRBJ1-1; clone_size: NA; d_call: NA; v_call: TRBV2; cdr3_aa: CASSAGTIMNTEAFF; cdr3_nt: TGTGCCAGCAGTGCCGGGACAATCATGAACACTGAAGCTTTCTTT
j_call: TRBJ2-1; clone_size: NA; d_call: TRBD2; v_call: TRBV28; cdr3_aa: CASSLDRASGKSYNEQFF; cdr3_nt: TGTGCCAGCAGTTTAGATAGGGCTAGCGGGAAGTCCTACAATGAGCAGTTCTTC
j_call: TRBJ2-3; clone_size: few; d_call: TRBD2; v_call: TRBV30; cdr3_aa: CAWSGGGPTDTQYF; cdr3_nt: TGTGCCTGGAGTGGGGGAGGGCCCACAGATACGCAGTATTTT
j_call: TRBJ2-7; clone_size: NA; d_call: TRBD1; v_call: TRBV10-1; cdr3_aa: CASNRTGGRYEQYF; cdr3_nt: TGCGCCAGCAATCGGACAGGGGGCAGGTACGAGCAGTACTTC
j_call: TRBJ2-1; clone_size: NA; d_call: NA; v_call: TRBV15; cdr3_aa: CATSRGWTARGTYNEQFF; cdr3_nt: TGTGCCACCAGCAGAGGATGGACCGCACGCGGGACCTACAATGAGCAGTTCTTC
j_call: TRBJ2-1; clone_size: NA; d_call: NA; v_call: TRBV5-1; cdr3_aa: CASSLGDADRDNEQFF; cdr3_nt: TGCGCCAGCAGCTTGGGGGACGCCGACCGGGACAATGAGCAGTTCTTC
j_call: TRBJ2-3; clone_size: NA; d_call: TRBD1; v_call: TRBV5-6; cdr3_aa: CASTLMVGTATDTQYF; cdr3_nt: TGTGCCAGCACCCTAATGGTAGGGACAGCCACAGATACGCAGTATTTT
j_call: TRBJ2-1; clone_size: NA; d_call: TRBD2; v_call: TRBV4-3; cdr3_aa: CASSQRSPSGSRGEQFF; cdr3_nt: TGCGCCAGCAGCCAAAGATCCCCTAGCGGGAGTAGGGGTGAGCAGTTCTTC
j_call: TRBJ2-3; clone_size: NA; d_call: TRBD1; v_call: TRBV7-9; cdr3_aa: CASSPQLTGQGTDTQYF; cdr3_nt: TGTGCCAGCAGCCCCCAATTAACGGGACAGGGCACAGATACGCAGTATTTT
j_call: TRBJ2-5; clone_size: few; d_call: TRBD2; v_call: TRBV30; cdr3_aa: CAWSVMGGLAETQYF; cdr3_nt: TGTGCCTGGAGTGTAATGGGGGGACTAGCGGAGACCCAGTACTTC
j_call: TRBJ1-4; clone_size: NA; d_call: NA; v_call: TRBV4-2; cdr3_aa: CASSQVEGYTNEKLFF; cdr3_nt: TGTGCCAGCAGCCAAGTAGAAGGGTATACTAATGAAAAACTGTTTTTT
j_call: TRBJ2-1; clone_size: NA; d_call: NA; v_call: TRBV2; cdr3_aa: CASPSPRRPPGSYNEQFF; cdr3_nt: TGTGCCAGCCCGAGTCCCCGAAGACCGCCGGGATCCTACAATGAGCAGTTCTTC
j_call: TRBJ2-7; clone_size: NA; d_call: NA; v_call: TRBV7-9; cdr3_aa: CASNHGSKPYEQYF; cdr3_nt: TGTGCCAGCAATCACGGGAGCAAACCCTACGAGCAGTACTTC
j_call: TRBJ2-7; clone_size: NA; d_call: NA; v_call: TRBV4-1; cdr3_aa: CASSQEGDFSYEQYF; cdr3_nt: TGCGCCAGCAGCCAAGAAGGGGACTTCTCCTACGAGCAGTACTTC
j_call: TRBJ2-7; clone_size: NA; d_call: NA; v_call: TRBV27; cdr3_aa: CASSLLGSAYEQYF; cdr3_nt: TGTGCCAGCAGTTTATTAGGGTCTGCCTACGAGCAGTACTTC
j_call: TRBJ2-1; clone_size: NA; d_call: TRBD1; v_call: TRBV7-9; cdr3_aa: CASSPDRVGEQFF; cdr3_nt: TGTGCCAGCAGCCCTGACAGGGTAGGTGAGCAGTTCTTC
j_call: TRBJ2-1; clone_size: NA; d_call: TRBD2; v_call: TRBV7-6; cdr3_aa: CASSAPGLAGYNEQFF; cdr3_nt: TGTGCCAGCAGCGCACCGGGACTAGCGGGTTACAATGAGCAGTTCTTC
j_call: TRBJ2-7; clone_size: once; d_call: NA; v_call: TRBV28; cdr3_aa: CASSLRGHHAGAPYEQYF; cdr3_nt: TGTGCCAGCAGTTTAAGAGGGCATCACGCGGGTGCCCCCTACGAGCAGTACTTC